This entry lists 24 T cell receptor gamma chains sequenced from one sample in a study of γδ T cells in repeated Plasmodium falciparum infection. TCRdb re-processed the multiplex PCR reads via CATT. The sample comprises tens of thousands of gamma-chain clones, under 3% of which are singletons, and 25% to 40% rests with the top ten. Bulk repertoires came from Vgamma9/Vdelta2+ or Vdelta2-negative gammadelta T cells flow-sorted from PBMC. The source material was gamma-delta T cells from blood. The receptors originated from a pool of human donors (malaria-infected and uninfected, not separated).

This clone was seen ten or more times. Additional DNA sequences in this sample encode the identical CDR3. The chain uses TRGV5 and TRGJ1 or TRGJ2. CDR1 is VINAFY and CDR2 is YDVSNSKD in the germline V gene. Unmatched junction bases numbered 4, after V lost 0 bases and J lost 5 bases. CDR3 length equals 13 residues. CDR3 coding DNA: TGTGCCACCTGGGACAGGCTGGATTATAAGAAACTCTTT. This codes for CATWDRLDYKKLF.

This clone was counted many times. The genes are TRGV5 and TRGJ1 or TRGJ2. The junction had 15 bases not matched to a gene; V was cut back by 0 bases and J by 10 bases. The CDR3 totals 15 residues. CDR1 and CDR2 from the germline V gene are VINAFY and YDVSNSKD. The CDR3 DNA reads TGTGCCACCTGGGACAGGCCTACCCTTCTTTTGAAGAAACTCTTT. This sequence encodes CATWDRPTLLLKKLF.

This clone was observed a few times. The J gene is TRGJP2, the V gene TRGV2. TCRdb is silent on the J gene; assignment here came from matching the DNA to germline. The CDR3 spans 11 residues. Germline V gene data show CDR1 as EGSNGY and CDR2 as YDSYNSKV. V shed 9 bases, J shed 10 bases, and the junction held 8 bases outside the gene matches. This CDR3 is CATVAAWIKTF. CDR3 nucleotides: TGTGCCACCGTGGCGGCTTGGATCAAGACGTTT.

TRGV8 is the V gene, and the J gene was not called. CDR1 is VENAVY, CDR2 YDSYNSRV, per germline. CDR3 length equals 33 residues. The CDR3 here is CAPGIGGGIIIRNSLAVEQHWLSQVSIGRIQHF. The CDR3 DNA reads as TGTGCACCTGGGATAGGCGGGGGAATTATTATAAGAAACTCCTTGGCAGTGGAACAACACTGGTTGTCACAGGTAAGTATCGGAAGAATACAACATTTC.

This clone was seen a handful of times. A read error is likely here: a far larger clone is one base away. No DNA is shown, since the ends of the CDR3 on it are uncertain; the CDR3 is the one TCRdb lists. No J gene call was made, and the V gene is TRGV9. Germline CDR1 GITISATS, CDR2 ISYDGTV (reference sequence). With termini counted, the CDR3 has 35 amino acids. CDR3 region: CALWEARADRIIIRNSLAVEQHLLSQVSIGRIQHF.

This clone was observed a handful of times. A far larger clone differs by one base, so this is likely a read error. The sample contains more than one DNA sequence encoding this CDR3. The V and J genes are TRGV9 and TRGJ1 or TRGJ2. The J gene, left out of TCRdb, was set here by checking the DNA against germline. The germline gives CDR1 GITISATS, CDR2 ISYDGTV (reference sequence). There are 13 residues in the CDR3. V dropped 0 bases and J dropped 10; count of bases not matched to a gene: 9. The CDR3 sequence: CALWEVYCYKKLF. The DNA of the CDR3 is TGTGCCTTGTGGGAGGTGTACTGTTACAAGAAACTCTTT.

This clone was counted ten times or more. This could be a read error, since a much larger clone is one nucleotide away. The chain employs TRGV8 and TRGJ1 or TRGJ2. No J gene is reported in TCRdb; it was inferred here by comparing the DNA with germline. The CDR3 is 12 residues long. Germline assignment: CDR1 VENAVY and CDR2 YDSYNSRV. CDR3 nucleotide sequence: TGTGCCGCCTGGGACCGAGGTTATAAGAAACTCTTT. It encodes CAAWDRGYKKLF.

The sample holds many counts of this clone. A much larger clone is a single base away; this may be a read error. With the J gene uncalled, the V gene is TRGV9. The CDR3 runs to 12 residues. CDR1 and CDR2 from the germline V gene are GITISATS and ISYDGTV (reference sequence). DNA for the CDR3: TGTGCCTTGTGGGAGGGCCCCGAGGAGAAACTCTTC. Its translation is CALWEGPEEKLF.

This clone was counted a few times. With a far larger clone one base away, a read error is the likely cause. Additional DNA sequences in this sample encode the identical CDR3. The chain combines TRGV9 with TRGJP1. The J gene is not listed in TCRdb, so it was assigned here from a DNA match to germline. Looked up from germline, CDR1 is GITISATS and CDR2 is ISYDGTV (reference sequence). CDR3 length: 15 residues. The CDR3 loop is CALWESDTTGWFKIF. In DNA form, the CDR3 reads TGTGCCTTGTGGGAGTCTGATACCACTGGCTGGTTCAAGATATTT.

This clone was counted many times. Other DNA sequences of this sample code for an identical CDR3. The rearrangement joins TRGV8 to TRGJ1 or TRGJ2. V shed 0 bases, J shed 7 bases, and the junction held 3 bases outside the gene matches. CDR1 VENAVY and CDR2 YDSYNSRV come from the germline V gene. The length of the CDR3 is 12 residues. The CDR3 sequence is CATWDRGYKKLF. The CDR3 bases are TGTGCCACCTGGGATAGGGGCTATAAGAAACTCTTT.

Comments on this clone: TCRdb's listed protein matches a much larger clone and diverges from this DNA's translation at residue 7, likely through a read error; the protein shown comes from the DNA. The J gene is TRGJ1 or TRGJ2, the V gene TRGV8. This CDR3 is built from 13 residues. After removal of 4 bases from V and 2 bases from J, the junction contained 5 bases not matched to a gene. Germline V gives CDR1 VENAVY, CDR2 YDSYNSRV. The CDR3 DNA reads TGTGCCACCTGGGAGCATGATTATTATAAGAAACTCTTT. Protein sequence: CATWEHDYYKKLF.

This clone was counted a few times. A read error is likely here: a far larger clone is one base away. Other DNA sequences in the same sample also yield this CDR3. With the J gene uncalled, the V gene is TRGV8. The CDR3 is 14 amino acids. Germline assignment: CDR1 VENAVY and CDR2 YDSYNSRV. The CDR3 protein is CATWVLRVYYKKLF. Here the CDR3 DNA reads TGTGCCACCTGGGTTCTGCGGGTCTATTATAAGAAACTCTTC.

This clone appeared a few times. TCRdb attributes to this sequence the protein of a much larger clone, which differs from the DNA translation at residue 4; a read error is likely, and the protein displayed is translated from the DNA. This sequence joins TRGV3 and TRGJ1 or TRGJ2. Here the J gene was assigned by germline matching of the DNA, as TCRdb has none. Germline V gene lookup returns CDR1 VTNTFY and CDR2 YDVSTARD (reference sequence). The CDR3 spans 14 residues. The CDR3 loop is CATLDRPEYYKKLF. DNA of the CDR3: TGTGCCACCTTGGACAGGCCAGAATATTATAAGAAACTCTTT.

This clone was observed many times. With only one base between it and a far larger clone, this is likely a read error. In the same sample, other DNA sequences code for this CDR3. The genes are TRGV9 and TRGJ1 or TRGJ2. Germline V lookup: CDR1 GITISATS, CDR2 ISYDGTV (reference sequence). The CDR3 runs to 10 residues. CDR3 nucleotides: TGTGCCTTGTGGGAAAACAAGAAACTTTTT. It specifies CALWENKKLF.

The sample holds a few counts of this clone. A far larger clone is one base from this, pointing to a likely read error. The limits of the CDR3 on the DNA are not certain, so only TCRdb's listed CDR3 is given. The V gene call is TRGV9, and the J gene call is absent. CDR1 and CDR2 from the germline V gene are GITISATS and ISYDGTV (reference sequence). The CDR3 region is 30 residues in length, termini included. CDR3: CALWEQGLRNSLAVEQHLLSQVSIGRIQHF.

In regard to this clone: TCRdb records a much larger clone's protein for this DNA, with a difference at residue 16 that likely arises from a read error; the protein given is the translation of the DNA. This chain links TRGV9 with TRGJP1. TCRdb does not report a J gene; here it was assigned by matching the DNA to germline references. CDR1 is GITISATS and CDR2 is ISYDGTV in the germline V gene (reference sequence). The CDR3 runs 19 residues. The CDR3 loop reads CALWEVLDGDDTTGWSKIF. The CDR3, as DNA: TGTGCCTTGTGGGAGGTGCTGGATGGGGATGATACCACTGGTTGGTCCAAGATATTT.

In this sample, this clone turned up many times. A far larger clone is one base from this, pointing to a likely read error. The sample contains more than one DNA sequence encoding this CDR3. The V call is TRGV9, the J call TRGJ1 or TRGJ2. J lost 7 bases, V lost 5 bases, and 5 bases had no gene match. This CDR3 contains 11 residues. Per the germline V gene, CDR1 is GITISATS and CDR2 is ISYDGTV (reference sequence). Written as DNA, the CDR3 is TGTGCCTTGTGGGTGGGCTATAAGAAACTCTTT. It codes for CALWVGYKKLF.

This clone was observed many times. TCRdb lists the protein of a much larger clone for this DNA, which differs at residue 9, so this is likely a read error; the protein given here is translated from the DNA itself. The chain links TRGV2 to TRGJ1 or TRGJ2. No J gene was available from TCRdb, and it was assigned here by a germline match of the DNA. This CDR3 has 12 residues. Looked up from germline, CDR1 is EGSNGY and CDR2 is YDSYNSKV. The CDR3 DNA reads TGTGCCACCTGGGCCCGGGGTTATAGGAAACTCTTT. Protein sequence: CATWARGYRKLF.

This clone was detected a few times. TCRdb's protein, taken from a much larger clone, differs from this DNA's translation at residue 7, likely owing to a read error; the protein displayed comes from the DNA. The CDR3 sequence is CALWDQTNYTNYYKKLF. CDR3 sequence (DNA): TGTGCCTTGTGGGACCAGACGAACTACACAAATTATTATAAGAAACTCTTT. The chain combines TRGV9 with TRGJ1 or TRGJ2. Germline matching of the DNA provided the J gene here, since TCRdb leaves it blank. V trimming: 4 bases; J trimming: 1 base; junction bases outside the gene matches: 16. This CDR3 comprises 17 residues. Germline V gives CDR1 GITISATS, CDR2 ISYDGTV (reference sequence).

In its sample, this clone was seen many times. A much larger clone sits a single nucleotide away, making a read error possible. V is TRGV8 and J is TRGJ1 or TRGJ2. The CDR3 runs 15 residues. Germline V lookup: CDR1 VENAVY, CDR2 YDSYNSRV. The CDR3: CATWDRPRKHYKKLF. The CDR3 DNA follows: TGCGCCACCTGGGACAGGCCACGAAAGCATTATAAGAAACTCTTT.

Of note for this clone: This DNA's translation and the protein TCRdb lists, from a much larger clone, do not match at residue 13, likely due to a read error; the protein shown is translated from the DNA. The gene calls are TRGV9 and TRGJ1 or TRGJ2. TCRdb is silent on the J gene; assignment here came from matching the DNA to germline. V lost 1 base and J lost 3; bases outside the gene matches: 21. The CDR3 contains 19 residues. From germline, CDR1 is GITISATS and CDR2 ISYDGTV (reference sequence). CDR3 in DNA: TGTGCCTTGTGGGAGGTTTCCAATCAGGTCCCCTGGAGTTATTATAAGAAACTCTTT. It encodes CALWEVSNQVPWSYYKKLF.

TRGV4 is the V gene, and the J gene was not called. CDR1 is EGSTGY, CDR2 YDSYTSSV, per germline. The CDR3 runs 13 residues. CDR3 residues: CATWDGANYYKLF. The DNA of the CDR3 is TGTGCCACCTGGGATGGGGCGAATTATTATAAACTCTTT.

A few counts support this clone. TCRdb's listed protein matches a much larger clone and diverges from this DNA's translation at residue 8, likely through a read error; the protein shown comes from the DNA. This chain links TRGV9 with TRGJ1 or TRGJ2. TCRdb is silent on the J gene; assignment here came from matching the DNA to germline. V was clipped by 0 bases and J by 5 bases; unmatched bases: 7. This CDR3 is 14 amino acids long. CDR1 and CDR2 (germline): GITISATS, ISYDGTV (reference sequence). The CDR3 nucleotides read TGTGCCTTGTGGGAGGTGCCGAGCGATTATAAGAAACTCTTT. Encoded protein: CALWEVPSDYKKLF.

This clone was seen more than once but under ten times. This probably arose from a read error, given a far larger clone one base away. The identical CDR3 is also encoded by other nucleotide sequences in the sample. This chain connects TRGV9 to TRGJP. No J segment appears in TCRdb, so it was assigned here by matching the sequence to germline. The germline V gene has CDR1 GITISATS and CDR2 ISYDGTV (reference sequence). The CDR3 runs to 17 residues. CDR3 in DNA: TGTGCCCTGTGGGAGGCGATCCAAGAGTTGGGCAAAAAAATCAAGGTATTT. This encodes CALWEAIQELGKKIKVF.